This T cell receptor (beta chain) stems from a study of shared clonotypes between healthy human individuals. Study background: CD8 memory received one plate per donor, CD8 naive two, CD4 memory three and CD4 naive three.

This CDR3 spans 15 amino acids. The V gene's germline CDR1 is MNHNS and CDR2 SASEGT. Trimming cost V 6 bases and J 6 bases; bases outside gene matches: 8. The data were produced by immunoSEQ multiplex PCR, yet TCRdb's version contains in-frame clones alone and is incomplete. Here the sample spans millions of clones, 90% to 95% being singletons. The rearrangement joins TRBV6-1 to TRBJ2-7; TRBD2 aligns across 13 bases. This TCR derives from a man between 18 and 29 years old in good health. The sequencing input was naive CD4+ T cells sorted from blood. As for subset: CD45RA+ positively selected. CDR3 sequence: CASSGTGTSGIEQYF. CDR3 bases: TGTGCCAGCAGCGGAACCGGGACTAGCGGGATCGAGCAGTACTTC.